Sequencing of this T cell receptor (beta chain) was carried out in a study of regulatory T cells in long-lasting Graves disease. Study-level points and caveats: Limited sample numbers may have lowered accuracy.

In this sample, this clonotype turned up many times. Its antigen is not known. Time point noted: persistent/refractory GD, antithyroid drugs over 5 years with positive TRAb. PBMC-derived RNA was used for the TCR library. To make TCR beta libraries, researchers used iRepertoire HTBI primers and Arm-PCR of CDR3 regions. TCRdb called the multiplex PCR reads again in MiXCR, with one record for every CDR3 protein. The sample gives a few hundred thousand distinct CDR3 sequences, around 23% of which show up once; around 30% is in the top ten. The sequencing used peripheral blood mononuclear cells (PBMCs), collected when the disease was refractory, from a patient treated with antithyroid drugs. The sequence derives from a woman aged 35 to 49 with Graves disease.

The CDR3 loop reads CASSPRTSGSVYEQYF. In DNA, the CDR3 is TGTGCCAGCAGCCCTAGGACTAGCGGGAGTGTCTACGAGCAGTACTTC. The genes are TRBV11-2 and TRBJ2-7, with TRBD2 matching over 13 bases. This CDR3 spans 16 amino acids. Germline CDR1 reads SGHAT; CDR2 reads FQNNGV. V gave up 5 bases and J gave up 3 bases; unmatched junction bases: 7.